This is a list of T cell receptor beta chains from one sample in a study of chemoradiotherapy in HPV16-positive cancers. Repertoires were generated with immunoSEQ multiplex PCR, while TCRdb's copy carries only in-frame clones and drops some. The table shows 65,000 to 80,000 clones, with 85% to 90% occurring only once. The sequencing here drew on blood, taken from a patient who underwent chemoradiotherapy. The receptors derive from a human donor with HPV-associated anogenital cancer. The conserved cysteine and the conserved F or W are not part of the CDR3 here. Rows give clone size only sometimes, using once, few, many, or a class for an expanded clone.

v_call	clone_size	j_call	cdr3_aa
TRBV6-5	NA	TRBJ2-2	ASSSNRNTGELF
TRBV7-9	NA	TRBJ1-6	ASSTGISSYNSPLH
TRBV29-1	NA	TRBJ2-2	SVGVPGQEFSGELF
TRBV18	NA	TRBJ1-6	ASSDDRYNSPLH
TRBV7-2	once	TRBJ2-7	ASSLDGGGAYEQY
TRBV7-6	once	TRBJ2-1	ASSLTRTSGSNNEQF
TRBV6-6	NA	TRBJ1-1	ASSYPLSRGVTEAF
TRBV18	NA	TRBJ2-3	ASSQNGAGNTDTQY
TRBV28	NA	TRBJ1-5	ASSLQGEQPQH
TRBV5-4	NA	TRBJ2-3	ASSQMGLAGDTQY
TRBV7-2	NA	TRBJ2-7	ASSLEDRGLYEQY
TRBV6-5	NA	TRBJ2-7	ASSYSRSGGYEQY
TRBV6-5	NA	TRBJ1-2	ASSYTGGGYT
TRBV6-1	NA	TRBJ2-5	ASSEDLRAEETQY
TRBV19	few	TRBJ2-7	ASSIDLGDGPSYEQY
TRBV7-2	NA	TRBJ1-1	ASSLEKYTEAF
TRBV5-6	few	TRBJ1-5	ASSLFGGQPQH
TRBV19	NA	TRBJ1-5	ASSIFGGSQPQH
TRBV7-2	NA	TRBJ1-3	ASSLGQFSGNTIY
TRBV7-9	medium-sized	TRBJ1-5	ASSTGDSNQPQH
TRBV2	few	TRBJ2-2	ASSDPSGSTGELF
TRBV6-6	once	TRBJ1-4	ASSLMGQGKNEKLF
TRBV4-1	NA	TRBJ1-1	ASSQAPLDTEAF
TRBV5-1	NA	TRBJ1-1	ASSILNRGRGNTEAF
TRBV7-8	NA	TRBJ1-1	ASSSLLGGLGTEAF
TRBV6-6	NA	TRBJ2-1	ASSYIPYNEQF
TRBV6-1	NA	TRBJ2-6	ASSEDAWEPGANVLT
TRBV5-5	NA	TRBJ2-2	ASRHSVGGIIGELF
TRBV7-9	NA	NA	ASSWSPQDDEQY
TRBV11-3	NA	TRBJ2-2	ASSTRGAGELF
TRBV11-2	NA	TRBJ1-3	ASSSQGGFGNTIY
TRBV5-6	NA	TRBJ1-5	ASSPLQADSNQPQH
TRBV7-9	NA	TRBJ1-6	ASSPFDINSPLH
TRBV6-1	NA	TRBJ1-1	ASSEGQRTEAF
TRBV6-5	NA	TRBJ1-5	ASSFSRGDQPQH
TRBV10-3	NA	TRBJ2-7	AISGDNEQY
TRBV15	NA	TRBJ2-1	ATSRELLRGEGEF
TRBV25-1	NA	TRBJ2-3	ASSDPGKLTDTQY
TRBV28	NA	TRBJ2-1	ASSLSVGEQF
TRBV30	NA	TRBJ1-5	AWSGSSTGVQPQH
TRBV11-2	NA	TRBJ1-1	ASSFGTSGNTEAF
TRBV19	NA	TRBJ2-7	ASTGGYEQY
TRBV2	NA	TRBJ2-3	ASSEGSRVRTD
TRBV6-5	NA	TRBJ2-1	ASSYDYNEQF
TRBV7-9	once	TRBJ2-7	ASIGTGEFGYEQY
TRBV10-3	NA	TRBJ1-1	AISDRRNTEAF
TRBV2	NA	TRBJ1-1	ASSRTENTEAF
TRBV5-1	NA	TRBJ1-1	ASSTGRANTEAF
TRBV28	NA	TRBJ1-2	ASSQGTGNYGYT
TRBV30	NA	TRBJ2-3	AWSRSLGWGDTQY
TRBV6-5	NA	TRBJ1-5	ASSRGLPVVAQH
TRBV2	NA	TRBJ1-2	ARKNPAGEGRYT